Listed here is a single TCR beta chain. Its antigen is still unknown. Other DNA sequences of this sample code for an identical CDR3. V was clipped by 1 base and J by 7 bases, with 8 bases between them. Germline V gene lookup returns CDR1 SGHRS and CDR2 YFSETQ. CDR3 length: 12 residues. This record comes from a study of beta chain features in type 1 diabetes. Across the whole study: Analysis included more than 90 million sorted cells drawn from all samples.

Study-wide points: Across all four CD4+ subsets, people with type 1 diabetes showed modestly shorter TCRB CDR3s. TCRB repertoires of naive, central memory and Treg cells appeared more similar among patients than among healthy donors.

Expressed TCRB transcripts were sequenced because the isolated RNA had all been reverse transcribed beforehand. TCRdb's table, derived via immunoSEQ multiplex PCR, lists solely in-frame clones and lacks some. The sample holds over 150,000 clones, approximately 8% seen once. CD4+ cells of the naive, central memory, regulatory and stem cell-like memory types were sorted via CD45RO/CCR7/CD25/CD127/CD95/CD27. This TCR was sampled from a man in his late teens or twenties with type 1 diabetes. This chain joins TRBV5-1 and TRBJ1-1, with a tentative D call TRBD1 (5 bases). Sequences were obtained from central memory CD4+ T cells from blood. CDR3 nucleotide sequence: TGCGCCAGCAGCTTGCAAGGGGTTGAAGCTTTCTTT. Amino acid sequence: CASSLQGVEAFF.